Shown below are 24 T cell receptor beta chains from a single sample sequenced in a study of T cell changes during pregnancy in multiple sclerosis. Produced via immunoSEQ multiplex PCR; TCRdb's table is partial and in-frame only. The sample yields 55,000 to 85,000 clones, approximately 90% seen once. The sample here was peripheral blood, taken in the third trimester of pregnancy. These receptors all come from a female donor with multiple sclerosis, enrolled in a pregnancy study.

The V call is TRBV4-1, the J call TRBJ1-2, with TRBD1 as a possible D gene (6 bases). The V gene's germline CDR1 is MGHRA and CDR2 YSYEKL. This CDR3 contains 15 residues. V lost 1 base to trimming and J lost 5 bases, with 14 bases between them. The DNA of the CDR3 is TGCGCCAGCAGCCAAGTTTTTGCAGGGGAATATGGCTACACCTTC. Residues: CASSQVFAGEYGYTF.

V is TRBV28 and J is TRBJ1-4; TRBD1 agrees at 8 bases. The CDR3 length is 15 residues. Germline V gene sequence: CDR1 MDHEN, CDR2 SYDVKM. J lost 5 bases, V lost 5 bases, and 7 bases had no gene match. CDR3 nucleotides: TGTGCCAGCAGTCTTACAGGGGGGGGAAATGAAAAACTGTTTTTT. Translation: CASSLTGGGNEKLFF.

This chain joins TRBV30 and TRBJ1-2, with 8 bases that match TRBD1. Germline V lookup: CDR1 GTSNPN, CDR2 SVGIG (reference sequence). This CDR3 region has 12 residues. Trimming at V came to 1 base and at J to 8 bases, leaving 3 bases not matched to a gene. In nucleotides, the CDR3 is TGTGCCTGGAGTGCAGGGGGCTGGGGCTACACCTTC. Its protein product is CAWSAGGWGYTF.

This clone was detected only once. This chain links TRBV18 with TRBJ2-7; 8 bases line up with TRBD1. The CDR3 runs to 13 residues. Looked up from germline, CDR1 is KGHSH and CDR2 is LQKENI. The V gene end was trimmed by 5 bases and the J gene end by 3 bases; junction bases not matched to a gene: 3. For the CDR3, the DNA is TGTGCCAGCTCAACGGGACAGGACTACGAGCAGTACTTC. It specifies CASSTGQDYEQYF.

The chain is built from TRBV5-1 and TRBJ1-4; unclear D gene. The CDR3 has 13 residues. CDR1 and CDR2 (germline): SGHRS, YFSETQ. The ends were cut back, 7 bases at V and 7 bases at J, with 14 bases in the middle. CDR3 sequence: CASHSPGSEKLFF. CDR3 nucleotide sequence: TGCGCCAGCCATAGTCCTGGGAGTGAAAAACTGTTTTTT.

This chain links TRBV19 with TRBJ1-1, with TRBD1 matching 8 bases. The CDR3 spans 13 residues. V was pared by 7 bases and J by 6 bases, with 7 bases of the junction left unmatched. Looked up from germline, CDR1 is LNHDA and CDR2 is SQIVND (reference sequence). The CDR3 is CASIYTGGAEAFF. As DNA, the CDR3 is TGTGCCAGTATTTACACAGGGGGTGCTGAAGCTTTCTTT.

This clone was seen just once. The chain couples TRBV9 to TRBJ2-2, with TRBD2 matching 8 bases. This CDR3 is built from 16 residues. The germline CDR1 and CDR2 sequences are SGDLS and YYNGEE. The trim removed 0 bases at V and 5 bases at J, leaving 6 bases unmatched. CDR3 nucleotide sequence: TGTGCCAGCAGCGTAGGGCGGGAGGCTAATACCGGGGAGCTGTTTTTT. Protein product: CASSVGREANTGELFF.

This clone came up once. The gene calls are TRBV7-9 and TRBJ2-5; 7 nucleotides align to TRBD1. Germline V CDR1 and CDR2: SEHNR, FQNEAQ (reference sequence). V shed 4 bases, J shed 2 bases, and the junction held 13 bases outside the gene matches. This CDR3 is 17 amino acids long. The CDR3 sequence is CASSSLTGWGSQETQYF. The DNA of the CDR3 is TGTGCCAGCAGCTCTTTGACAGGGTGGGGGTCACAAGAGACCCAGTACTTC.

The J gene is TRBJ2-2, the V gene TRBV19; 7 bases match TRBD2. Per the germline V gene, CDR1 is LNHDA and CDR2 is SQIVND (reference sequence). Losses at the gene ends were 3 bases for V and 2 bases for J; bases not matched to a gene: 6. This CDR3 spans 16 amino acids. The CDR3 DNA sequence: TGTGCCAGTAGTATCTTTTCTAGCGGAAACACCGGGGAGCTGTTTTTT. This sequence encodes CASSIFSSGNTGELFF.

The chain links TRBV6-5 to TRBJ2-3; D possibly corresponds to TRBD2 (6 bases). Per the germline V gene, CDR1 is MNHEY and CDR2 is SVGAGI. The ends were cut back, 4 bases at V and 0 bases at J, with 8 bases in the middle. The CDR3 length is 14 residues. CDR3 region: CASSLAASTDTQYF. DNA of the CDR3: TGTGCCAGCAGTTTAGCGGCTAGCACAGATACGCAGTATTTT.

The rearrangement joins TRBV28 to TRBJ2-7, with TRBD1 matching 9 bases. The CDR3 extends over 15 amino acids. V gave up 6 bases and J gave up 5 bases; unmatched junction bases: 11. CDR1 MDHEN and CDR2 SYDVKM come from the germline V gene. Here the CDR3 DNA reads TGTGCCAGCAGACACCGGGACAGGGTAGACCACGAGCAGTACTTC. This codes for CASRHRDRVDHEQYF.

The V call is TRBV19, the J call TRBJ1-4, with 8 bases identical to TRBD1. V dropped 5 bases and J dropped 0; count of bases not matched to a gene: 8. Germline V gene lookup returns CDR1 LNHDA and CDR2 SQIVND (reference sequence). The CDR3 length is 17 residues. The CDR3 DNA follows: TGTGCCAGTAGTCCCGGACAGGGCTTTGCAACTAATGAAAAACTGTTTTTT. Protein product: CASSPGQGFATNEKLFF.

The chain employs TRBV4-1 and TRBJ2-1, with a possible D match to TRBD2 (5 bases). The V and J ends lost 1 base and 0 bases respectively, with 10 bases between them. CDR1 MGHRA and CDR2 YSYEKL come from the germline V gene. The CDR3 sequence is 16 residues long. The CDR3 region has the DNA TGCGCCAGCAGCCAAGTTCAGCGGCACTCCTACAATGAGCAGTTCTTC. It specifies CASSQVQRHSYNEQFF.

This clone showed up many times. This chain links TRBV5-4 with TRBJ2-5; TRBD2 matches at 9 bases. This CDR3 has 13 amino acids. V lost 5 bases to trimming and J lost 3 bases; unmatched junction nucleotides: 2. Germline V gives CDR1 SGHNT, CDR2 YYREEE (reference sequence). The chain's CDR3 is CASRLAGEETQYF. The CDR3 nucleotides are TGTGCCAGCAGGTTAGCGGGAGAAGAGACCCAGTACTTC.

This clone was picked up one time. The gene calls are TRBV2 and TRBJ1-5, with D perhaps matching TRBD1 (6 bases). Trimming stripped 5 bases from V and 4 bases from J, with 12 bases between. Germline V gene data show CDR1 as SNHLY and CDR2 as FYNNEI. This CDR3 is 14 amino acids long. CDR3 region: CASSRQDPNQPQHF. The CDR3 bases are TGTGCCAGCAGTCGACAGGACCCTAATCAGCCCCAGCATTTT.

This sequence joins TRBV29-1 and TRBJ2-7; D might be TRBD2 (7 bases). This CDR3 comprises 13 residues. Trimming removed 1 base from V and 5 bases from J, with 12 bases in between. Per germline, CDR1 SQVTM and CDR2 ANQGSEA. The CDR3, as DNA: TGCAGCGTTGAAGTGGTAGGGGGGGACGAGCAGTACTTC. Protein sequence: CSVEVVGGDEQYF.

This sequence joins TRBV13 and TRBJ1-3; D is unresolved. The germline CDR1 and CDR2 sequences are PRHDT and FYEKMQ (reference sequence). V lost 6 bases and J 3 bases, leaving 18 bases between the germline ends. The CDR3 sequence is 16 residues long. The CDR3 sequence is CASRLFGVSGGNTIYF. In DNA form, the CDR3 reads TGTGCCAGCAGACTGTTCGGGGTTTCGGGTGGAAACACCATATATTTT.

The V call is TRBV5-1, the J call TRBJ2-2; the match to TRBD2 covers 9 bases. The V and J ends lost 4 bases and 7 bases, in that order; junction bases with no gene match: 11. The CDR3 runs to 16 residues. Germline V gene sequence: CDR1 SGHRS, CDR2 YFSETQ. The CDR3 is CASSLPGLAKVGELFF. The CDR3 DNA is TGCGCCAGCAGCCTTCCGGGACTAGCTAAAGTCGGGGAGCTGTTTTTT.

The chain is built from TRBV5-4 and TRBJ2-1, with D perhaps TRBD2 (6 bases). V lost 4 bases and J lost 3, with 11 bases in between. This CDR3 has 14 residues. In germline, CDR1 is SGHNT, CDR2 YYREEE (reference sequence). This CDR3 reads CASSRGGIYNEQFF. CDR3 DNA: TGTGCCAGCAGCAGAGGAGGGATCTACAATGAGCAGTTCTTC.

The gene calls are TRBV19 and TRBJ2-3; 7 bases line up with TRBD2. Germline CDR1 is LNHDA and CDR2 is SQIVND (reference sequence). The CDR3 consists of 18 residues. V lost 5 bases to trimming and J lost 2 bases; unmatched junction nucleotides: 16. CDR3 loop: CASSPRGRGAGLTDTQYF. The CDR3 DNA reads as TGTGCCAGTAGTCCCCGAGGGCGGGGAGCGGGACTCACAGATACGCAGTATTTT.

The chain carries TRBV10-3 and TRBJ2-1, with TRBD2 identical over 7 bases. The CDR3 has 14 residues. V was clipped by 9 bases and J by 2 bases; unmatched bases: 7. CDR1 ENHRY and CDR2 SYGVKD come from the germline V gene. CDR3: CAILEAGTYNEQFF. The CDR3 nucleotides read TGTGCCATATTAGAAGCGGGAACCTACAATGAGCAGTTCTTC.

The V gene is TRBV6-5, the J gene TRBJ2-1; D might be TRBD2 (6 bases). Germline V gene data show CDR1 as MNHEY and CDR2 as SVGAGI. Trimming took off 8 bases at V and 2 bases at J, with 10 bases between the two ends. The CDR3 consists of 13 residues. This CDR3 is CASAAGPYNEQFF. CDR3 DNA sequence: TGTGCCAGCGCGGCGGGGCCCTACAATGAGCAGTTCTTC.

DNA for the CDR3: TGTGCCAGCTCGGGGGACAGGGTCGGGCAGCCCCAGCATTTT. It specifies CASSGDRVGQPQHF. The chain combines TRBV6-5 with TRBJ1-5; 9 bases match TRBD1. Germline V gene lookup returns CDR1 MNHEY and CDR2 SVGAGI. The J segment lost 7 bases and the V segment lost 8 bases, leaving 9 bases of the junction unmatched. The CDR3 sequence is 14 residues long.

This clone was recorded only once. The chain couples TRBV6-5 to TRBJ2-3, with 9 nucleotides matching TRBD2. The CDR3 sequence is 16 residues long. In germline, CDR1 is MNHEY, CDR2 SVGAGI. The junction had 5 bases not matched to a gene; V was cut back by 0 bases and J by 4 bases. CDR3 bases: TGTGCCAGCAGTTACTCTATAGCGGGAGAGTCAGATACGCAGTATTTT. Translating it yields CASSYSIAGESDTQYF.